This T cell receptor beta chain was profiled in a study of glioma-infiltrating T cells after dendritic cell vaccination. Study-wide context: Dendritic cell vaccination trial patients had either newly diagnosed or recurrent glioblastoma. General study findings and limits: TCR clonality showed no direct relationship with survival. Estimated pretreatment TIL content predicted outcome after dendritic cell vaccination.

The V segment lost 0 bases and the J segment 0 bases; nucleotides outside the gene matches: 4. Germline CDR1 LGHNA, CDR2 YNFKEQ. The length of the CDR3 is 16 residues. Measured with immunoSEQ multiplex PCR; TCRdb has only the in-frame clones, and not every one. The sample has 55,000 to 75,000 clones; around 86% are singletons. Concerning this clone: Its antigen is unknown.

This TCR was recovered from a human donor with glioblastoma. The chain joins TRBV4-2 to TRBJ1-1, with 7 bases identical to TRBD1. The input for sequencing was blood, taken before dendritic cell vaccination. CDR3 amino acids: CASSQEQGNMNTEAFF. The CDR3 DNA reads TGTGCCAGCAGCCAAGAACAGGGGAATATGAACACTGAAGCTTTCTTT.